The 14 T cell receptor beta chains below were found in one sample sequenced in a study of cytomegalovirus exposure and HLA in healthy donors. The PCR contained 60 Vbeta and 13 Jbeta primers. Assay: immunoSEQ multiplex PCR; the TCRdb copy retains only in-frame clones and omits some. The sample lists roughly 220,000 clones, approximately 78% seen once, with 2.9% in the top ten. Sequenced material: PBMCs. The receptors here all came from a man under 40 in good health and CMV-seronegative.

This chain uses TRBV5-1 with TRBJ2-5; 7 bases match TRBD1. V gave up 2 bases and J gave up 0 bases; unmatched junction bases: 4. This CDR3 region has 15 residues. CDR1 and CDR2 (germline): SGHRS, YFSETQ. The CDR3 is CASSLQGTYQETQYF. CDR3 sequence (DNA): TGCGCCAGCAGCTTACAGGGGACCTACCAAGAGACCCAGTACTTC.

In DNA form, the CDR3 reads TGTGCCAGTAATCTAAGAGGTAGCAATCAGCCCCAGCATTTT. Protein product: CASNLRGSNQPQHF. V is TRBV19 and J is TRBJ1-5, with D unresolved. The germline V gene has CDR1 LNHDA and CDR2 SQIVND (reference sequence). There are 14 residues in the CDR3. V lost 7 bases, J lost 0 bases, and 10 bases lay in between. The full variable domain, its missing parts supplied by reference TRBV19 and TRBJ1-5, is DGGITQSPKYLFRKEGQNVTLSCEQNLNHDAMYWYRQDPGQGLRLIYYSQIVNDFQKGDIAEGYSVSREKKESFPLTVTSAQKNPTAFYLCASNLRGSNQPQHFGDGTRLSIL.

The V gene is TRBV4-2, the J gene TRBJ2-1; the D gene is possibly TRBD1 (5 bases). Germline V lookup: CDR1 LGHNA, CDR2 YNFKEQ. V was pared by 0 bases and J by 7 bases, with 10 bases between. The CDR3 is 14 amino acids. DNA for the CDR3: TGTGCCAGCAGCCAAGATAGGGGCTTGAATGAGCAGTTCTTC. Its protein is CASSQDRGLNEQFF.

The V gene is TRBV12-5, the J gene TRBJ2-5; possibly TRBD2 for D (5 bases). The germline V gene has CDR1 LGHNT and CDR2 FRNRAP. The V gene lost 1 base and the J gene lost 5 bases, with 14 bases spanning the gap. The CDR3 sequence is 15 residues long. DNA for the CDR3: TGTGCTAGTGGTTTGGGGGTCACGGGATCCGAGACCCAGTACTTC. Protein sequence: CASGLGVTGSETQYF.

The gene calls are TRBV6-1 and TRBJ2-7; a weak D match, TRBD2 (5 bases). The CDR3 is made up of 13 amino acids. Trimming took off 6 bases at V and 5 bases at J, with 14 bases between the two ends. Germline CDR1 reads MNHNS; CDR2 reads SASEGT. The CDR3 loop is CASSLGRGNEQYF. Here the CDR3 DNA reads TGTGCCAGCAGCCTAGGGCGAGGGAACGAGCAGTACTTC.

The chain employs TRBV4-2 and TRBJ2-7, with D perhaps TRBD1 (8 bases). Germline CDR1 LGHNA, CDR2 YNFKEQ. The CDR3 contains 17 residues. The V and J ends lost 0 bases and 2 bases respectively, with 17 bases between them. This CDR3 reads CASSQDGGGQVPYEQYF. CDR3 nucleotide sequence: TGTGCCAGCAGCCAAGATGGGGGGGGACAGGTTCCCTACGAGCAGTACTTC.

The chain links TRBV28 to TRBJ1-5; 8 nucleotides match TRBD1. The CDR3 contains 15 residues. Germline V lookup: CDR1 MDHEN, CDR2 SYDVKM. Losses at the gene ends were 7 bases for V and 5 bases for J; bases not matched to a gene: 10. CDR3 region: CASTGGQGVYQPQHF. The CDR3 DNA follows: TGTGCCAGCACCGGCGGACAGGGAGTTTATCAGCCCCAGCATTTT.

J is TRBJ2-2 and V is TRBV6-1, with 7 positions matching TRBD1. V dropped 6 bases and J dropped 4; count of bases not matched to a gene: 2. Germline CDR1 MNHNS, CDR2 SASEGT. The CDR3 consists of 13 residues. CDR3 coding DNA: TGTGCCAGCAGGGGACAGAGCACCGGGGAGCTGTTTTTT. Translating it yields CASRGQSTGELFF.

The gene calls are TRBV19 and TRBJ2-5; unclear D gene. The CDR3 sequence is 15 residues long. Trimming left V 3 bases short and J 1 base short, with 12 bases between. Looked up from germline, CDR1 is LNHDA and CDR2 is SQIVND (reference sequence). The CDR3: CASSILVGGQETQYF. DNA for the CDR3: TGTGCCAGTAGTATTTTGGTAGGCGGCCAAGAGACCCAGTACTTC.

This sequence joins TRBV7-9 and TRBJ1-1; no clear D. The CDR3 is 14 amino acids. V gave up 5 bases and J gave up 2 bases, with 12 bases separating them. Germline values: CDR1 SEHNR, CDR2 FQNEAQ (reference sequence). Written as DNA, the CDR3 is TGTGCCAGCAGCCACGGCGGGCCAAACACTGAAGCTTTCTTT. Amino acids: CASSHGGPNTEAFF.

For this clone: This sample also contains other DNA sequences that code for the same CDR3. V is TRBV20-1 and J is TRBJ2-5; D not resolved. Germline V lookup: CDR1 DFQATT, CDR2 SNEGSKA (reference sequence). V shed 0 bases and J shed 5 bases, with 4 bases lying between them. The CDR3 loop spans 11 amino acids. Here the CDR3 DNA reads TGCAGTGCTAGAGACCGGGAGACCCAGTACTTC. It yields the protein CSARDRETQYF.

V usage is TRBV5-1 and J usage is TRBJ2-3; D is possibly TRBD1 (6 bases). This CDR3 has 14 residues. The V and J ends lost 5 bases and 2 bases respectively, with 12 bases between them. From germline, CDR1 is SGHRS and CDR2 YFSETQ. The CDR3: CASRTGLYTDTQYF. DNA of the CDR3: TGCGCCAGCAGAACAGGGCTTTACACAGATACGCAGTATTTT.

This chain connects TRBV5-8 to TRBJ1-6; a weak D match, TRBD1 (6 bases). The CDR3 length is 15 residues. The germline CDR1 and CDR2 sequences are SGHTS and YDEGEE. V gave up 4 bases and J gave up 3 bases, with 11 bases separating them. CDR3 residues: CASSLTDSYNSPLHF. DNA for the CDR3: TGTGCCAGCAGCCTGACGGACAGCTATAATTCACCCCTCCACTTT.

The chain combines TRBV2 with TRBJ2-7, with D maybe TRBD2 (5 bases). The germline CDR1 and CDR2 sequences are SNHLY and FYNNEI. V was clipped by 4 bases and J by 2 bases, with 18 bases between them. This CDR3 region has 16 residues. CDR3 in DNA: TGTGCCAGCAGTGGTACCCGGACTTCTGGAACCTACGAGCAGTACTTC. Translated, it gives CASSGTRTSGTYEQYF.